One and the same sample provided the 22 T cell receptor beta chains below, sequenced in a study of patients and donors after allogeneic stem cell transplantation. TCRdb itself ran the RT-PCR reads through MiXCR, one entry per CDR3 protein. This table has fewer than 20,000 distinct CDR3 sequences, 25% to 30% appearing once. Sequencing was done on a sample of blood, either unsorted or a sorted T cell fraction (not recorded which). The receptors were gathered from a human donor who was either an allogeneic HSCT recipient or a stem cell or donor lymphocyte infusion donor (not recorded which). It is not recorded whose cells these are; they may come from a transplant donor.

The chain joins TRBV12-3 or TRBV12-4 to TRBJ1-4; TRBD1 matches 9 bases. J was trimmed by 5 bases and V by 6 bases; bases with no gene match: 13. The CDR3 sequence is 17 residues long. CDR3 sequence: CASSTLNRGRGNEKLFF. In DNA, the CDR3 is TGTGCCAGCAGCACACTTAACAGGGGGCGAGGGAATGAAAAACTGTTTTTT.

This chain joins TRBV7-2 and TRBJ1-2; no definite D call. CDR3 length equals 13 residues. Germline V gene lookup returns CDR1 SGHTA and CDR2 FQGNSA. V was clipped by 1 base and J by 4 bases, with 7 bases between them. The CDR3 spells CASSLGWTYGYTF. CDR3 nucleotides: TGTGCCAGCAGCTTAGGTTGGACCTATGGCTACACCTTC.

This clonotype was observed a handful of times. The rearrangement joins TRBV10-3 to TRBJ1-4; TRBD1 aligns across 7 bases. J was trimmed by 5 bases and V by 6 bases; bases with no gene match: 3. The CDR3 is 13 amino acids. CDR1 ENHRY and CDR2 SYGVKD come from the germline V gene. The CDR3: CAIRGDSNEKLFF. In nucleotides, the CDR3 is TGTGCCATCAGGGGGGACAGCAATGAAAAACTGTTTTTT.

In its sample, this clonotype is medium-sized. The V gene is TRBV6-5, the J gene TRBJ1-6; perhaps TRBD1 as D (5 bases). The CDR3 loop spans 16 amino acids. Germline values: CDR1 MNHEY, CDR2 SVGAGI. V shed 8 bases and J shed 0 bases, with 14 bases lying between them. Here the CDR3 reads CASQDRAVSYNSPLHF. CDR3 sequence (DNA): TGTGCCAGCCAAGACAGAGCGGTCTCCTATAATTCACCCCTCCACTTT.

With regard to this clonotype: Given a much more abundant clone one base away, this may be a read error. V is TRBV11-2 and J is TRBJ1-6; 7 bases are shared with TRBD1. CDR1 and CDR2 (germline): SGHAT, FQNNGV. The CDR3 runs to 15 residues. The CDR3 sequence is CASSLADRVDSPPHF. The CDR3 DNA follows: TGTGCCAGCAGCTTGGCCGACAGGGTCGATTCACCCCCCCACTTT.

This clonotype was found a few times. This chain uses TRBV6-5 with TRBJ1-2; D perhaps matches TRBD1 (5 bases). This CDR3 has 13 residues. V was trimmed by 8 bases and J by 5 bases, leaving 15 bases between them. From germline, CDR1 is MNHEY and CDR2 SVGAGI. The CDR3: CASGKLRQYGYTF. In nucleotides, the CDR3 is TGTGCCAGCGGCAAACTCCGACAGTATGGCTACACCTTC.

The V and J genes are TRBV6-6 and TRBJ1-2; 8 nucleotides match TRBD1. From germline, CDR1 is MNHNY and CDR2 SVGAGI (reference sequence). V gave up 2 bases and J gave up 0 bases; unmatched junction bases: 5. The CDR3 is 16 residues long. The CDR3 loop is CASSYRRTGPNYGYTF. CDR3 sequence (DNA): TGTGCCAGCAGTTACCGGAGGACAGGGCCTAACTATGGCTACACCTTC.

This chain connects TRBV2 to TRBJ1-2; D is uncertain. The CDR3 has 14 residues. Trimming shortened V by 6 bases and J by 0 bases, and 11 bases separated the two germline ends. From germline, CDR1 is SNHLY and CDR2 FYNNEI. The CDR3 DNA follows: TGTGCCAGCAGCCCCCGGAGTCCTAACTATGGCTACACCTTC. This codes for CASSPRSPNYGYTF.

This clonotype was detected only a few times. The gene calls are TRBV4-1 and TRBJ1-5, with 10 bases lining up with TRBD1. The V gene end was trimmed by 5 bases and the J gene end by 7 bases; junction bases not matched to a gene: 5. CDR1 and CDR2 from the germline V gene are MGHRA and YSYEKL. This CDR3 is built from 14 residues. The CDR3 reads CASSWDRGRQPQHF. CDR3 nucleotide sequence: TGCGCCAGCAGCTGGGACAGGGGTAGACAGCCCCAGCATTTT.

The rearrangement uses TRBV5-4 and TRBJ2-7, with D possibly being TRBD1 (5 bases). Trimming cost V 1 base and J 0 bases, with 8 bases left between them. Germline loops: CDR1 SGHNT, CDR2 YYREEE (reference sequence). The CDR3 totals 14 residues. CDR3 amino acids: CASSLRQGSYEQYF. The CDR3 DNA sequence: TGTGCCAGCAGCTTGAGGCAGGGCTCCTACGAGCAGTACTTC.

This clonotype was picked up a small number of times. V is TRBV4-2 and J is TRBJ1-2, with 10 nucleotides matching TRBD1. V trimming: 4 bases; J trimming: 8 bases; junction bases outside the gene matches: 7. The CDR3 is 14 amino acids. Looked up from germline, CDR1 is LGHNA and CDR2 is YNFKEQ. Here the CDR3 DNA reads TGTGCCAGCAGCCTCCACGACAGGGGGCGAGGCTACACCTTC. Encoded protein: CASSLHDRGRGYTF.

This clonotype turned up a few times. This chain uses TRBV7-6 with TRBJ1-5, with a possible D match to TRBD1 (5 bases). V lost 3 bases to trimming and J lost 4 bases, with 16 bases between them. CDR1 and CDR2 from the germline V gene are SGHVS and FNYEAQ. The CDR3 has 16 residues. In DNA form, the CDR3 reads TGTGCCAGCAGCTTCGGGAGGGGTGGTGTGAATCAGCCCCAGCATTTT. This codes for CASSFGRGGVNQPQHF.

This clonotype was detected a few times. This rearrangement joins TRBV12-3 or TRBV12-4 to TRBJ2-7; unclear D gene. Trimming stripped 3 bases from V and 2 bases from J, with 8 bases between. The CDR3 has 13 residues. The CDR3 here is CASSFGRTYEQYF. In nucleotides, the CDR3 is TGTGCCAGCAGTTTTGGCAGAACCTACGAGCAGTACTTC.

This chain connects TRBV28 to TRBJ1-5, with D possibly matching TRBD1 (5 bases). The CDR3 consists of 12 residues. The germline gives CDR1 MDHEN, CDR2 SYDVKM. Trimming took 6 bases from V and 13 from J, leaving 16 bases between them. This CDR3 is CASSDRGKKQHF. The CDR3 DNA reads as TGTGCCAGCAGCGACCGGGGCAAGAAACAGCATTTT.

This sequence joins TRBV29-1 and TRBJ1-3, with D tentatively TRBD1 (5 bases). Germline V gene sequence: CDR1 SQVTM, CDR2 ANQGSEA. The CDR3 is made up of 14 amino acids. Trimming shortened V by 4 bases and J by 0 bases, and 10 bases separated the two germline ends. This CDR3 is CSVGGSVSGNTIYF. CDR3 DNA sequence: TGCAGCGTTGGGGGGTCCGTCTCTGGAAACACCATATATTTT.

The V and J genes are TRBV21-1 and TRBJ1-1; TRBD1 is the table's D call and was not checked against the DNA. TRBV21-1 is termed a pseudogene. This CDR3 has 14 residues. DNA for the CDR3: TGTGCCAGCAGCACCCGGACAGGAAAGACTGAAGCTTTCTTT. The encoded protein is CASSTRTGKTEAFF.

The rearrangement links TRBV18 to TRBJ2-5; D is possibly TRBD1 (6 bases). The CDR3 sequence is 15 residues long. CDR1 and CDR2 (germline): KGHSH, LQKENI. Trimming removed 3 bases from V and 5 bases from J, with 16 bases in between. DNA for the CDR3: TGTGCCAGCTCACCCCGGACAGCCCGAAGTGAGACCCAGTACTTC. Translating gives CASSPRTARSETQYF. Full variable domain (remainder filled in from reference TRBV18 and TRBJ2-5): NAGVMQNPRHLVRRRGQEARLRCSPMKGHSHVYWYRQLPEEGLKFMVYLQKENIIDESGMPKERFSAEFPKEGPSILRIQQVVRGDSAAYFCASSPRTARSETQYFGPGTRLLVL.

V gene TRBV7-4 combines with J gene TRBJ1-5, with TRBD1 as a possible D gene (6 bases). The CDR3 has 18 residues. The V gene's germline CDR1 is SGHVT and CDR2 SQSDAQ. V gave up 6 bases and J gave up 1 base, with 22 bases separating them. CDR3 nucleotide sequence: TGTGCCAGCAGACCCCGTCAGGGGAAGACTATAAGCAATCAGCCCCAGCATTTT. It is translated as CASRPRQGKTISNQPQHF.

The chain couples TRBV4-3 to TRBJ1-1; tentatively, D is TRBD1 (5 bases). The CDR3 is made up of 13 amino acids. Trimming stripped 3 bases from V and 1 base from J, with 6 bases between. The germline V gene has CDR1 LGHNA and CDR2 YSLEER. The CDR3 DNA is TGCGCCAGCAGCCACCAGGGGAACACTGAAGCTTTCTTT. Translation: CASSHQGNTEAFF.

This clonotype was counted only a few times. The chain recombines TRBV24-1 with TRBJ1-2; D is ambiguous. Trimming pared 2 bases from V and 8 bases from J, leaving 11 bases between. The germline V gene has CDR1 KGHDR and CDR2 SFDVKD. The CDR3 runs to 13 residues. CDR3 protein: CATSDSVGIGYTF. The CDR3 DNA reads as TGTGCCACCAGTGATTCCGTAGGGATCGGCTACACCTTC.

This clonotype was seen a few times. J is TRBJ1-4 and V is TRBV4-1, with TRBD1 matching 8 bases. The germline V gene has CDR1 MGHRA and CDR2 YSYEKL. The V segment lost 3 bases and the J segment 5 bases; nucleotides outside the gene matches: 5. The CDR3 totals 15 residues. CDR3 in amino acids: CASSHVRDRNEKLFF. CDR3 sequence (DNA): TGCGCCAGCAGCCATGTCCGGGACAGGAATGAAAAACTGTTTTTT.

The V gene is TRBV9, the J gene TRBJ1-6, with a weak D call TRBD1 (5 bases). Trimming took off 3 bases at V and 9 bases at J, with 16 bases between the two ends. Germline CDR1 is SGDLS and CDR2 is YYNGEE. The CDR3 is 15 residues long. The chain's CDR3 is CASSAAGQTASPLHF. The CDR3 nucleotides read TGTGCCAGCAGCGCGGCGGGGCAGACGGCTTCACCCCTCCACTTT.